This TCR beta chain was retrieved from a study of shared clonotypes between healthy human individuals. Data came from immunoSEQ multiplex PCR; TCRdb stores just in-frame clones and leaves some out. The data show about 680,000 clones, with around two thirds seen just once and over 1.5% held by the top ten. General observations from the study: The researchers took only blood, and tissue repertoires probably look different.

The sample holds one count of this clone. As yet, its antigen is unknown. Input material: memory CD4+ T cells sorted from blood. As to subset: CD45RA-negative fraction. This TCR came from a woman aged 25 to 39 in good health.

The CDR3 DNA sequence: TGCGCCAGCAGCCAAGCGTTCCCTACTAGCGGAACCTACGAGCAGTACTTC. Protein sequence: CASSQAFPTSGTYEQYF. The V and J genes are TRBV4-1 and TRBJ2-7; 8 bases match TRBD2. The CDR3 is made up of 17 amino acids. Germline loops: CDR1 MGHRA, CDR2 YSYEKL. V trimming: 1 base; J trimming: 2 bases; junction bases outside the gene matches: 10.